Each of the 24 T cell receptor beta chains below was sequenced from the same sample in a study of shared clonotypes between healthy human individuals. Sequencing used immunoSEQ multiplex PCR; TCRdb keeps in-frame clones, though not all of them. The table records over 850,000 clones, approximately 80% of them present only once. The material sequenced was memory CD4+ T cells from PBMCs. This sample's subset: CD45RA-negative fraction. The source is a man younger than 35 in good health. Some clones in this sample may be carry-over from other donors' samples.

On this clone itself: A read error is possible here, since a much larger clone lies one base away. This chain connects TRBV9 to TRBJ1-5, with unresolved D. This CDR3 has 13 amino acids. The germline V gene has CDR1 SGDLS and CDR2 YYNGEE. V was cut by 0 bases and J by 2 bases, with 3 bases left in between. The CDR3 sequence is CASSVDRNQPQHF. DNA for the CDR3: TGTGCCAGCAGCGTAGACCGCAATCAGCCCCAGCATTTT.

J is TRBJ1-1 and V is TRBV11-3; D unresolved. This CDR3 has 13 residues. Germline V gene data show CDR1 as SGHNT and CDR2 as YENEEA. V lost 5 bases and J 0 bases, leaving 7 bases between the germline ends. CDR3 nucleotides: TGTGCCAGCAGCGAGGGTATGAACACTGAAGCTTTCTTT. This gives the protein CASSEGMNTEAFF.

As for this clone: Other DNA sequences from this sample encode an identical CDR3 as well. The chain has TRBV7-9 and TRBJ1-5, with a tentative D call TRBD1 (5 bases). CDR1 and CDR2 (germline): SEHNR, FQNEAQ (reference sequence). V lost 6 bases, J lost 2 bases, and 11 bases lay in between. The CDR3 is made up of 14 amino acids. The CDR3 reads CASSYGGGNQPQHF. The CDR3 coding sequence is TGTGCCAGCAGTTATGGGGGTGGCAATCAGCCCCAGCATTTT.

This clone has just one count. The J gene is TRBJ2-6, the V gene TRBV30; no definite D call. V was clipped by 1 base and J by 4 bases, with 11 bases between them. Germline-derived CDR1 and CDR2 are GTSNPN and SVGIG (reference sequence). The CDR3 loop spans 15 amino acids. This chain's CDR3 is CAWSEGKTGANVLTF. The CDR3 nucleotides read TGTGCCTGGAGTGAAGGTAAAACCGGGGCCAACGTCCTGACTTTC.

This chain connects TRBV5-6 to TRBJ2-3, with unresolved D. The CDR3 runs 13 residues. Trimming cost V 4 bases and J 4 bases, with 10 bases left between them. CDR1 and CDR2 (germline): SGHDT, YYEEEE. CDR3 sequence: CASSAPNSDTQYF. CDR3 nucleotide sequence: TGTGCCAGCAGCGCCCCCAACTCAGATACGCAGTATTTT.

This clone has a handful of counts. The chain combines TRBV6-5 with TRBJ1-1; D gene uncertain. V dropped 0 bases and J dropped 4 bases, with 15 bases sitting between them. The CDR3 runs to 16 residues. Germline CDR1 MNHEY, CDR2 SVGAGI. The CDR3 nucleotides are TGTGCCAGCAGTTACTCGAAAGGTCTGGCCGGCACTGAAGCTTTCTTT. It encodes CASSYSKGLAGTEAFF.

This clone came up a few times. The genes are TRBV6-5 and TRBJ2-7; TRBD2 is a possible D gene (5 bases). The CDR3 sequence is 15 residues long. The V end was cut by 8 bases, the J end by 2 bases, with 19 bases between. Germline V gene data show CDR1 as MNHEY and CDR2 as SVGAGI. The CDR3 sequence is CASSLGGRNAYEQYF. For the CDR3, the DNA is TGTGCCAGCTCTCTTGGCGGGCGTAACGCCTACGAGCAGTACTTC.

Turning to this clone: A much larger clonotype is one base distant, so this may be a read error. This chain uses TRBV2 with TRBJ1-2; D uncertain. V was shortened by 6 bases and J by 2 bases, with 10 bases between the two germline ends. CDR1 and CDR2 from the germline V gene are SNHLY and FYNNEI. The CDR3 consists of 13 residues. CDR3 nucleotides: TGTGCCAGCAGCCCCCCGGGGAACTATGGCTACACCTTC. Translation gives CASSPPGNYGYTF.

The V gene is TRBV28, the J gene TRBJ1-5, with a weak D call TRBD1 (5 bases). The CDR3 runs to 16 residues. V lost 6 bases, J lost 1 base, and 16 bases lay in between. The germline CDR1 and CDR2 sequences are MDHEN and SYDVKM. The CDR3 bases are TGTGCCAGCAGACAGCCTCCCGGGGCGAGCAATCAGCCCCAGCATTTT. Translating gives CASRQPPGASNQPQHF.

This clone appeared a few times. The chain couples TRBV9 to TRBJ2-3; the match to TRBD2 covers 12 bases. The CDR3 is 16 residues long. Germline CDR1 reads SGDLS; CDR2 reads YYNGEE. With 4 bases clipped from V and 0 bases from J, the junction kept 3 bases outside the gene matches. This CDR3 reads CASSIGTSGSTDTQYF. The DNA for the CDR3 is TGTGCCAGCAGCATCGGGACTAGCGGGAGCACAGATACGCAGTATTTT.

This clone occurred a few times. The J gene is TRBJ1-6, the V gene TRBV25-1; 8 nucleotides line up with TRBD1. The V gene's germline CDR1 is MGHDK and CDR2 SYGVNS. V dropped 6 bases and J dropped 4; count of bases not matched to a gene: 8. The CDR3 covers 16 residues. In DNA, the CDR3 is TGTGCCAGCAGATCGACAGGGGCGACATATAATTCACCCCTCCACTTT. It encodes CASRSTGATYNSPLHF. Full variable domain (rest looked up from reference TRBV25-1 and TRBJ1-6): EADIYQTPRYLVIGTGKKITLECSQTMGHDKMYWYQQDPGMELHLIHYSYGVNSTEKGDLSSESTVSRIRTEHFPLTLESARPSHTSQYLCASRSTGATYNSPLHFGNGTRLTVT.

This chain uses TRBV5-1 with TRBJ2-6; TRBD1 is a possible D gene (5 bases). CDR1 and CDR2 from the germline V gene are SGHRS and YFSETQ. The CDR3 has 17 amino acids. V lost 5 bases and J 0 bases, leaving 15 bases between the germline ends. The CDR3 spells CASRLKQDFSGANVLTF. Here the CDR3 DNA reads TGCGCCAGCAGGCTGAAACAGGATTTCTCTGGGGCCAACGTCCTGACTTTC.

Turning to this clone: With a much larger clone just one base away, this may be a read error. Other DNA sequences of this sample code for an identical CDR3. The chain is built from TRBV30 and TRBJ2-1; TRBD2 matches at 8 bases. V was pared by 1 base and J by 8 bases, with 4 bases of the junction left unmatched. Looked up from germline, CDR1 is GTSNPN and CDR2 is SVGIG (reference sequence). The CDR3 spans 13 residues. CDR3 protein: CAWSGGRMYEQFF. DNA of the CDR3: TGTGCCTGGAGTGGCGGGAGGATGTATGAGCAGTTCTTC.

This chain links TRBV11-2 with TRBJ2-5, with D unclear. CDR1 and CDR2 (germline): SGHAT, FQNNGV. Trimming took 5 bases from V and 4 from J, leaving 14 bases between them. This CDR3 is built from 14 residues. CDR3 region: CASSQVTPLETQYF. CDR3 bases: TGTGCCAGCAGCCAAGTAACACCTCTAGAGACCCAGTACTTC.

This chain links TRBV11-3 with TRBJ2-1; the match to TRBD2 covers 8 bases. Germline-derived CDR1 and CDR2 are SGHNT and YENEEA. V lost 1 base and J lost 7; bases outside the gene matches: 9. The CDR3 runs 16 residues. The CDR3 nucleotides are TGTGCCAGCAGCTTAGGGGGGGCAGCGGGAGTGAATGAGCAGTTCTTC. Translated, it gives CASSLGGAAGVNEQFF.

Concerning this clone: Other DNA sequences in the same sample also yield this CDR3. The chain recombines TRBV7-9 with TRBJ2-1; D ambiguous. CDR1 and CDR2 from the germline V gene are SEHNR and FQNEAQ (reference sequence). The CDR3 is made up of 13 amino acids. V was shortened by 1 base and J by 5 bases, with 6 bases between the two germline ends. In nucleotides, the CDR3 is TGTGCCAGCAGCTTAGGACAAAACAATGAGCAGTTCTTC. This codes for CASSLGQNNEQFF.

The chain combines TRBV28 with TRBJ2-3; D might be TRBD1 or TRBD2, each matching 6 bases. This CDR3 has 14 amino acids. Germline assignment: CDR1 MDHEN and CDR2 SYDVKM. V gave up 8 bases and J gave up 5 bases, with 17 bases separating them. This CDR3 is CASLGAGLVDTQYF. Written as DNA, the CDR3 is TGTGCCAGCTTGGGGGCGGGATTGGTAGATACGCAGTATTTT.

As concerns this clone: The sample holds other DNA sequences that translate to the same CDR3. This sequence joins TRBV7-6 and TRBJ2-2, with D uncertain. Trimming left V 1 base short and J 6 bases short, with 6 bases between. CDR1 is SGHVS and CDR2 is FNYEAQ in the germline V gene. The CDR3 covers 13 residues. Here the CDR3 reads CASSLVGSGELFF. The CDR3 DNA follows: TGTGCCAGCAGCTTAGTGGGCTCCGGGGAGCTGTTTTTT.

This clone has just one count. The chain employs TRBV11-2 and TRBJ2-7, with D tentatively TRBD1 or TRBD2 (5 bases each). The germline gives CDR1 SGHAT, CDR2 FQNNGV. The CDR3 length is 15 residues. V was pared by 4 bases and J by 2 bases, with 15 bases between. The CDR3 loop is CASSSLGRTTYEQYF. The CDR3, as DNA: TGTGCCAGCAGCTCCTTGGGACGGACAACCTACGAGCAGTACTTC.

The V and J genes are TRBV7-9 and TRBJ1-6; 10 bases are shared with TRBD1. Germline V gene data show CDR1 as SEHNR and CDR2 as FQNEAQ (reference sequence). V dropped 2 bases and J dropped 9; count of bases not matched to a gene: 4. The CDR3 extends over 15 amino acids. This chain's CDR3 is CASSLLGQGVSPLHF. The CDR3, as DNA: TGTGCCAGCAGCTTATTAGGACAGGGGGTTTCACCCCTCCACTTT.

This chain links TRBV30 with TRBJ2-7, with D tentatively TRBD1 or TRBD2 (5 bases each). This CDR3 is 18 amino acids long. In germline, CDR1 is GTSNPN, CDR2 SVGIG (reference sequence). With 4 bases removed from V and 3 bases from J, the gap between germline ends came to 28 bases. The CDR3 DNA is TGTGCCTGGACCAAACTCGCACGAGGGGCTGGGTTAAACTACGAGCAGTACTTC. Its protein is CAWTKLARGAGLNYEQYF.

This clone was detected a few times. The chain links TRBV7-9 to TRBJ2-4, with D possibly TRBD1 on 6 matching bases. This CDR3 has 13 amino acids. Trimming removed 4 bases at V and 8 bases at J, with 12 bases between. Germline V CDR1 and CDR2: SEHNR, FQNEAQ (reference sequence). CDR3 bases: TGTGCCAGCAGCTCGGACAGTATCGACATTCAGTACTTC. Residues: CASSSDSIDIQYF.

The V call is TRBV15, the J call TRBJ2-6; no clear D. Per germline, CDR1 LNHNV and CDR2 YYDKDF (reference sequence). There are 14 residues in the CDR3. Trimming took 4 bases from V and 3 from J, leaving 7 bases between them. The CDR3 bases are TGTGCCACCAGCACCGCCGTTGGGGCCAACGTCCTGACTTTC. Translated: CATSTAVGANVLTF.

The chain is built from TRBV4-1 and TRBJ1-4; 7 nucleotides line up with TRBD1. CDR1 and CDR2 (germline): MGHRA, YSYEKL. The J segment lost 7 bases and the V segment lost 4 bases, leaving 9 bases of the junction unmatched. The CDR3 consists of 15 residues. The CDR3 bases are TGCGCCAGCAGCCCCGCCGGGACAGAAATTGAAAAACTGTTTTTT. This encodes CASSPAGTEIEKLFF.